This record covers a single T cell receptor (beta chain). The antigen is not known. A much more abundant neighbour one base away suggests this may be a read error. The CDR3 is 12 residues long. V lost 6 bases, J lost 1 base, and 6 bases lay in between. Germline CDR1 is SNHLY and CDR2 is FYNNEI. These data originate in a study of T cell repertoires in cytomegalovirus infection. TCRdb fed the reads into MiXCR, producing one record per CDR3 protein. The sample contains approximately 180,000 distinct CDR3 sequences, approximately 19% of which appear only once. Study-wide points: Pooled public TCR beta family frequency picked out CMV carriers with the relevant HLA.

The sequence came from a human donor in good health (CMV status not recorded). Some clones in this sample may be carry-over from other donors' samples. Specimen: PBMCs. The rearrangement uses TRBV2 and TRBJ1-1; D ambiguous. In nucleotides, the CDR3 is TGTGCCAGCAGCGGCCCGAACACTGAAGCTTTCTTT. The encoded protein is CASSGPNTEAFF.